Listed here are 19 T cell receptor beta chains from one sample, sequenced in a study of regulatory T cells in long-lasting Graves disease. Time point indicated: newly diagnosed GD, antithyroid drugs for less than 3 months. Generation of the TCR library employed RNA extracted from PBMCs. Combining iRepertoire HTBI primers with Arm-PCR of CDR3 regions, the authors built TCR beta libraries. TCRdb reanalysed the multiplex PCR reads using MiXCR and keeps one entry per CDR3 protein. The sample contains a few hundred thousand distinct CDR3 sequences, about 12% of which appear only once. In addition, the sample was reused for a study of T cells in Graves' hyperthyroidism and ophthalmopathy.

The source material was peripheral blood mononuclear cells (PBMCs), sampled at new diagnosis, from a patient treated with antithyroid drugs. These receptors all come from a woman aged 18-29 years with Graves disease.

This clonotype has ten or more counts. The chain joins TRBV15 to TRBJ2-1, with TRBD2 matching 9 bases. CDR3 length equals 14 residues. Germline loops: CDR1 LNHNV, CDR2 YYDKDF (reference sequence). With V trimmed by 4 bases and J by 14 bases, 12 bases remained unmatched. The CDR3 sequence is CATSTETSGKMEFF. The CDR3 DNA sequence: TGTGCCACCAGCACCGAGACTAGCGGAAAGATGGAGTTCTTC.

This clonotype was picked up many times. The CDR3, as DNA: TGTGCCAGCAGTTCACAGGGTCCGAGGGATGAGCAGTTCTTC. Amino acid sequence: CASSSQGPRDEQFF. The genes are TRBV6-5 and TRBJ2-1, with a tentative D call TRBD1 (6 bases). Trimming took off 4 bases at V and 8 bases at J, with 15 bases between the two ends. The length of the CDR3 is 14 residues. In germline, CDR1 is MNHEY, CDR2 SVGAGI.

This clonotype has a count of ten or more. This sequence joins TRBV20-1 and TRBJ1-2; D unclear. The CDR3 totals 14 residues. V was cut by 3 bases and J by 7 bases, with 18 bases left in between. Germline CDR1 is DFQATT and CDR2 is SNEGSKA (reference sequence). The CDR3 bases are TGCAGTGCTAGGATGGACTCCGAGTCGGGTGGCTACACCTTC. This codes for CSARMDSESGGYTF.

This clonotype was seen repeatedly, ten times or more. This chain connects TRBV28 to TRBJ2-3; perhaps TRBD2 as D (6 bases). The germline V gene encodes CDR1 MDHEN and CDR2 SYDVKM. The CDR3 has 13 residues. V was cut by 7 bases and J by 6 bases, with 14 bases left in between. DNA for the CDR3: TGTGCCAGCACAATGGGGGGACTGGATACGCAGTATTTT. This sequence encodes CASTMGGLDTQYF.

This clonotype was found many times. The chain has TRBV18 and TRBJ1-1, with D perhaps matching TRBD1 (5 bases). CDR1 is KGHSH, CDR2 LQKENI, per germline. The CDR3 has 14 residues. The V and J ends lost 1 base and 5 bases respectively, with 11 bases between them. This CDR3 reads CASSPLKGWTEAFF. The CDR3 bases are TGTGCCAGCTCACCACTAAAGGGGTGGACTGAAGCTTTCTTT.

This clonotype has at least ten counts. The chain employs TRBV12-3 or TRBV12-4 and TRBJ1-1; D remains ambiguous. The CDR3 length is 13 residues. The V gene lost 7 bases and the J gene lost 1 base, with 10 bases spanning the gap. CDR3 loop: CASTIQTNTEAFF. CDR3 bases: TGTGCCAGCACCATTCAAACGAACACTGAAGCTTTCTTT.

The rearrangement joins TRBV10-3 to TRBJ1-6; the D is unclear. The V end lost 3 bases, the J end lost 14 bases, and 14 bases lay between the germline ends. This CDR3 region has 13 residues. CDR1 and CDR2 (germline): ENHRY, SYGVKD. In DNA form, the CDR3 reads TGTGCCATCAGTGATAATCCCATTTCGGCCCTCCACTTT. It codes for CAISDNPISALHF.

Concerning this clonotype itself: Its ends do not fully match the called genes, so a read error is possible. The V gene is TRBV20-1, the J gene TRBJ2-1; D is unclear. This CDR3 has 13 amino acids. In germline, CDR1 is DFQATT, CDR2 SNEGSKA (reference sequence). The CDR3 loop reads CSATGRLYNEQFF. The CDR3 DNA reads as TGCAGTGCTACCGGGCGGCTTTACAATGAGCAGTTCTTT.

This clonotype was recorded at least ten times. V and J are TRBV6-1 and TRBJ2-7; 7 nucleotides line up with TRBD1. J gave up 2 bases and V 6 bases, and 4 bases lay outside the gene matches. The germline V gene has CDR1 MNHNS and CDR2 SASEGT. This CDR3 has 13 amino acids. The chain's CDR3 is CASSPGTAYEQYF. CDR3 nucleotide sequence: TGTGCCAGCAGCCCAGGGACAGCCTACGAGCAGTACTTC.

This clonotype has at least ten counts. V is TRBV2 and J is TRBJ1-5; maybe TRBD1 (6 bases). The CDR3 is 14 amino acids. CDR1 SNHLY and CDR2 FYNNEI come from the germline V gene. Deletions cut 8 bases from V and 6 bases from J, with 17 bases between. CDR3 nucleotides: TGTGCCAGCGGAGGGTCAGGGGCGGGTCAGCCCCAGCATTTT. This translates into CASGGSGAGQPQHF.

This clonotype was picked up a small number of times. This chain links TRBV24-1 with TRBJ2-7, with D perhaps TRBD2 (6 bases). The CDR3 runs 13 residues. V lost 5 bases and J lost 3, with 10 bases in between. Germline V gene data show CDR1 as KGHDR and CDR2 as SFDVKD. The CDR3 DNA reads as TGTGCCACCAGTGCGATAGCGGTCTACGAGCAGTACTTC. This translates into CATSAIAVYEQYF.

This clonotype was found a few times. The rearrangement links TRBV28 to TRBJ2-6; D is ambiguous. The CDR3 extends over 14 amino acids. Trimming removed 3 bases from V and 3 bases from J, with 6 bases in between. The V gene's germline CDR1 is MDHEN and CDR2 SYDVKM. The CDR3 sequence is CASSFVGGANVLTF. DNA for the CDR3: TGTGCCAGCAGTTTTGTTGGTGGGGCCAACGTCCTGACTTTC.

This clonotype was counted ten times or more. This chain joins TRBV6-1 and TRBJ2-4; D uncertain. The CDR3 covers 14 residues. V lost 8 bases, J lost 4 bases, and 15 bases lay in between. The germline V gene encodes CDR1 MNHNS and CDR2 SASEGT. CDR3 sequence reads: CASCTGPRKNIQYF. CDR3 nucleotides: TGTGCCAGCTGCACCGGCCCGAGGAAAAACATTCAGTACTTC.

This clonotype appeared many times. The V and J genes are TRBV10-3 and TRBJ1-1; no firm D call. CDR1 ENHRY and CDR2 SYGVKD come from the germline V gene. CDR3 length equals 12 residues. Between the trimmed V and J ends, which lost 8 bases and 3 bases, there was a span of 10 bases. The CDR3 DNA sequence: TGTGCCATCTCCATGAGCGACACTGAAGCTTTCTTT. This encodes CAISMSDTEAFF.

CDR3 sequence: CASSVNPGNTEAFF. For the CDR3, the DNA is TGTGCCAGCAGCGTAAATCCAGGGAACACTGAAGCTTTCTTT. The chain employs TRBV9 and TRBJ1-1; D not resolved. This CDR3 has 14 amino acids. In germline, CDR1 is SGDLS, CDR2 YYNGEE. With 1 base removed from V and 1 base from J, the gap between germline ends came to 8 bases.

In its sample, this clonotype was seen many times. The V and J genes are TRBV20-1 and TRBJ1-1, with a possible D match to TRBD1 (5 bases). The V end lost 0 bases, the J end lost 5 bases, and 19 bases lay between the germline ends. Germline V gene lookup returns CDR1 DFQATT and CDR2 SNEGSKA (reference sequence). There are 16 residues in the CDR3. CDR3 nucleotides: TGCAGTGCTAGAGATTCCGTCTTCGGGGGTGGGACTGAAGCTTTCTTT. Translating gives CSARDSVFGGGTEAFF.

The table lists this clonotype with a few counts. V and J are TRBV12-3 or TRBV12-4 and TRBJ2-3; 15 nucleotides match TRBD2. Losses at the gene ends were 3 bases for V and 0 bases for J; bases not matched to a gene: 10. This CDR3 comprises 20 residues. CDR3 residues: CASSFGTSGGSPSSTDTQYF. CDR3 nucleotides: TGTGCCAGCAGTTTCGGGACTAGCGGGGGGTCACCTTCGAGCACAGATACGCAGTATTTT.

In its sample, this clonotype was seen many times. The chain combines TRBV9 with TRBJ1-1, with D unresolved. The V gene's germline CDR1 is SGDLS and CDR2 YYNGEE. There are 16 residues in the CDR3. The V gene lost 1 base and the J gene lost 2 bases, with 15 bases spanning the gap. CDR3 nucleotide sequence: TGTGCCAGCAGCGTATATCCTAATCCCCCCAACACTGAAGCTTTCTTT. Its protein product is CASSVYPNPPNTEAFF.

The table lists this clonotype with many counts. The chain uses TRBV12-3 or TRBV12-4 and TRBJ2-3; 9 bases map to TRBD2. This CDR3 contains 15 residues. The V gene end was trimmed by 5 bases and the J gene end by 1 base; junction bases not matched to a gene: 4. The CDR3 region has the DNA TGTGCCAGCAGTATTTGGACTAGCGGCACAGATACGCAGTATTTT. Its protein product is CASSIWTSGTDTQYF.